The T cell receptor beta chain under discussion was sequenced for a study of blood T cell repertoires in COVID-19. Across the study: COVID-19 samples from acute and convalescent phases originated in the United States, Italy and Spain. PBMCs, B-cell-depleted T cells, or T cells provided the cDNA or gDNA that made up the material.

The authors' processing: Using reference gene primer amplification, nucleated cell counts were estimated. The data were produced by immunoSEQ multiplex PCR, yet TCRdb's version contains in-frame clones alone and is incomplete. The DNA was the basis for D and trimming; V, J and clone size are from that table. The sample consists of 80,000 to 100,000 clones, 75% to 85% of them appearing once. In this sample, this clone turned up a few times. The CDR3 is made up of 16 amino acids. J lost 7 bases, V lost 6 bases, and 13 bases had no gene match. Germline values: CDR1 MNHEY, CDR2 SMNVEV (reference sequence).

This sequence originates from a woman between 65 and 79 years old with acute or convalescent COVID-19. The rearrangement joins TRBV27 to TRBJ1-5; 9 bases are shared with TRBD1. Sequenced: peripheral blood. The CDR3 here is CASRPGTGGYGQPQHF. DNA of the CDR3: TGTGCCAGCAGACCCGGAACAGGGGGCTACGGGCAGCCCCAGCATTTT.